This paragraph reports one TCR beta chain. Its specificity is not known. These data are taken from a study of T-cell reconstitution after alpha-beta-depleted transplantation in children. Findings and caveats of the study: At day 60, the high TCRbeta diversity found in some patients originated from recipient T cells and thymic progenitors that had survived. The main origin of T-cell counts and diversity one year after transplant was newly produced T cells. Expanded graft clones, several hundred of them, were reportedly the source of alpha-beta T cells about two months after transplant.

Construction of the TCRbeta library involved unique molecular identifiers. A single record per CDR3 protein comes from TCRdb applying MiXCR to the PCR reads. The sample holds about 900,000 distinct CDR3 sequences, about 29% seen once. Germline CDR1 and CDR2: KGHSY and FQNENV. V was shortened by 0 bases and J by 3 bases, with 9 bases between the two germline ends. This CDR3 is 14 amino acids long. This TCR was recovered from a boy under three years old who had a stem cell transplant for SCID, so the T cells may come from the graft donor. V gene TRBV16 combines with J gene TRBJ2-7; no reliable D call. Here the sequenced sample was PBMCs, mostly from graft donor cells, taken 360 days after TCRalphabeta/CD19-depleted stem cell transplant. The CDR3, as DNA: TGTGCCAGCAGCCAATCGCACAGCTACTACGAGCAGTACTTC. Protein product: CASSQSHSYYEQYF.